This record concerns one T cell receptor (beta chain) sequence. An end of the junction does not agree with germline; a read error may underlie this. A constant-region primer primed TCR beta cDNA synthesis from 400 to 550 ng of total RNA. Generation of the TCR beta libraries relied on three nested multiplex PCR rounds using slightly modified ARM-PCR. TCRdb passed the multiplex PCR reads through MiXCR, listing each CDR3 protein once. Of under 130,000 distinct CDR3 sequences listed, roughly four fifths are singletons. The tissue used was unsorted bulk material of roughly 17-34 mg. RNA and DNA were co-extracted from it with the AllPrep DNA/RNA mini kit. Primary liver carcinomas in the patients were surgically resected. Chronic HBV infection, which was untreated, was present in the patients. Five discrete regions of every tumor underwent sampling. This entry is derived from a study of tumor-infiltrating lymphocytes in primary liver carcinoma.

The source material was liver tumor tissue from sampling region 3. Subset in this sample: tumor region T3, left-lateral pole. This TCR came from a man aged 35 to 55 with primary liver carcinoma and hepatitis B virus infection.

In DNA form, the CDR3 reads TGCAGTGGGGCGACAGGATCCTATGGCTACAGCTTC. Amino acids: CSGATGSYGYSF. The chain uses TRBV29-1 and TRBJ1-2; maybe TRBD1 (6 bases). This CDR3 region has 12 residues. CDR1 is SQVTM, CDR2 ANQGSEA, per germline.